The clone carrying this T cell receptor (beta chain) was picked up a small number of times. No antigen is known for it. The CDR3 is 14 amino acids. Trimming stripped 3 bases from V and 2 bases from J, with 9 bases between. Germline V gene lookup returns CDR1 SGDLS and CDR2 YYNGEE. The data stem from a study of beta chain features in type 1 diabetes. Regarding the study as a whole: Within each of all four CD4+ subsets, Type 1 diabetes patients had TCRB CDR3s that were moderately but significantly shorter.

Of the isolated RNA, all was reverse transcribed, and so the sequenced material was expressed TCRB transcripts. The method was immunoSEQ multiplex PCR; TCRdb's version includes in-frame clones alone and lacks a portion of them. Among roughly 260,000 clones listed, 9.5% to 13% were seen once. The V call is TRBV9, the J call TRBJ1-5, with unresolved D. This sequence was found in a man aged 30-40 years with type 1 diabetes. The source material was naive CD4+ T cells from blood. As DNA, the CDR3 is TGTGCCAGCAGCGGCGGTAGTGGCAATCAGCCCCAGCATTTT. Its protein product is CASSGGSGNQPQHF.